The present T cell receptor beta chain was sequenced within a study of tumor and adjacent non-tumor tissue in lung cancer. This sample's RNA came from whole unsorted tissue. Germline loops: CDR1 SGHNT, CDR2 YENEEA. Inclusive of both ends, the CDR3 amounts to 17 amino acids. Notes on the study in general: Significantly higher TCR diversity was found in tumor than normal lung. Patients with more diverse tumor TCRs had worse survival. Top 100 clones took a larger repertoire share in normal lung.

Of note for this clonotype: Its antigen is currently unknown. The conserved phenylalanine or tryptophan normally closing the CDR3 is absent here, so this likely arose from a read error. The DNA is omitted, as the CDR3 cannot be located on it reliably, and the CDR3 follows TCRdb's listing.

TCRbeta libraries were built with three rounds of nested PCR, modified from ARM-PCR. TCRdb re-called the multiplex PCR reads through MiXCR, storing one row per CDR3 protein. The sample lists around 99,000 distinct CDR3 sequences; more than 70% were seen once. The origin of this receptor is a woman aged 60-75 years with non-small cell lung cancer. The chain links TRBV11-3 to TRBJ2-1; the DNA was not compared with TRBD2, the D call given in the table. Input material: lung tumor tissue. This CDR3 is CASSLELTSGSHNEQLY.